This T cell receptor (beta chain) was recorded in a study of cytomegalovirus exposure and HLA in healthy donors. General study findings and limits: Researchers had no immune exposure information except CMV serostatus available. The Asian-associated ancestry cluster reportedly had fewer N-insertions than the roughly 720-donor mean in a later analysis. The majority of CMV-associated TCR beta chains were reported as apparently HLA-restricted in a later analysis.

PCR was performed using 60 Vbeta and 13 Jbeta primers. TCRdb's table, derived via immunoSEQ multiplex PCR, lists solely in-frame clones and lacks some. This table holds about 39,000 clones. Turning to this clone: Its antigen is as yet unknown. Distinct nucleotide sequences in the sample also encode this CDR3.

This CDR3 region has 17 residues. CDR1 and CDR2 (germline): MGHRA, YSYEKL. Trimming took 1 base from V and 0 from J; bases not matched to a gene: 6. The sample taken for sequencing was PBMCs. The receptor was isolated from a male donor in good health and CMV-seronegative. The V gene is TRBV4-1, the J gene TRBJ1-1; 9 bases are a match to TRBD1. In DNA, the CDR3 is TGCGCCAGCAGCCAAGGACAGGGGGACTTTATGAACACTGAAGCTTTCTTT. It specifies CASSQGQGDFMNTEAFF.